These T cell receptor beta chains were read from a single sample in a study of T cells after yellow fever vaccination. TCRdb independently ran MiXCR on the 5' RACE reads; one entry per CDR3 protein. The sample holds around 310,000 distinct CDR3 sequences; approximately 4.5% are singletons and the top ten take roughly a fifth. The starting material was PBMCs, obtained 15 days after the yellow fever booster vaccination. The receptors come from a man aged 18 to 29 who received the YFV17D yellow fever vaccine. Both conserved end residues are part of each CDR3.

V: TRBV29-1; J: TRBJ2-7; CDR3: CSVWGAGGLDYEQYF
V: TRBV20-1; J: TRBJ2-5; CDR3: CSALPGLPMYQETQYF
V: TRBV4-2; J: TRBJ2-2; CDR3: CASSQVSENTGELFF
V: TRBV7-2; J: TRBJ2-1; CDR3: CASSLASRKTGGSYNEQFF
V: TRBV5-1; J: TRBJ2-1; CDR3: CASSWIGGGDEGFF
V: TRBV5-6; J: TRBJ2-1; CDR3: CASSRELAGGWNEQFF
V: TRBV7-2; J: TRBJ2-5; CDR3: CASSLVRTQETQYF
V: TRBV5-1; J: TRBJ1-1; CDR3: CASSLAGGIEAFF
V: TRBV5-1; J: TRBJ1-1; CDR3: CASSFYGTGAAFF
V: TRBV12-3/TRBV12-4; J: TRBJ1-6; CDR3: CASSLEGEQTPLHF
V: TRBV6-1; J: TRBJ2-3; CDR3: CASSEGTYPATDTQYF
V: TRBV20-1; J: TRBJ1-1; CDR3: CSSRDRGTEAFF
V: TRBV7-9; J: TRBJ2-1; CDR3: CASTTGGGTPMPNEQFF
V: TRBV5-1; J: TRBJ1-6; CDR3: CASSPGQEISPLHF
V: TRBV6-5; J: TRBJ1-6; CDR3: CASSYQLAGRSPLHF
V: TRBV7-9; J: TRBJ1-2; CDR3: CASSTDRDLGNYGYTF
V: TRBV19; J: TRBJ1-1; CDR3: CASSISSGTEAFF
V: TRBV4-1; J: TRBJ2-2; CDR3: CASSQGRGTGELFF
V: TRBV29-1; J: TRBJ2-1; CDR3: CSVEEFAGELIYNEQFF
V: TRBV7-9; J: TRBJ2-3; CDR3: CASSFDRGQRYTDTQYF
V: TRBV18; J: TRBJ2-7; CDR3: CASSPLRTGESEQYF
V: TRBV5-1; J: TRBJ2-5; CDR3: CASRSNRVEETQYF
V: TRBV5-1; J: TRBJ2-1; CDR3: CASSVGGGPYNEQFF
V: TRBV12-3/TRBV12-4; J: TRBJ1-4; CDR3: CASSLRTTNEKLFF
V: TRBV6-6; J: TRBJ1-6; CDR3: CASSYGEPYNSPLHF
V: TRBV10-3; J: TRBJ2-1; CDR3: CAISESGTLTYNEQFF
V: TRBV7-2; J: TRBJ1-5; CDR3: CASSDYHKAGQGYNQPQHF
V: TRBV4-2; J: TRBJ2-3; CDR3: CASSQQPSGGATDTQYF
V: TRBV21-1; J: TRBJ2-3; CDR3: CASSKKPWTDTQYF
V: TRBV30; J: TRBJ1-1; CDR3: CAWSSGQSEAFF
V: TRBV19; J: TRBJ1-4; CDR3: CASSSRDGNEKLFF
V: TRBV10-3; J: TRBJ1-2; CDR3: CAISDRAYGYTF
V: TRBV20-1; J: TRBJ1-5; CDR3: CSAVKGKADQPQHF
V: TRBV5-1; J: TRBJ2-1; CDR3: CASSLAGNPSYNEQFF